The next 19 T cell receptor beta chains were all read from a single sample in a study of identical twins. TCRdb processed the 5' RACE reads anew with MiXCR; each CDR3 protein has one entry. Among hundreds of thousands of distinct CDR3 sequences listed, around a sixth were seen once. This sample was also put to use in a study of T cells expressing NK-cell markers.

Sequenced sample: PBMCs. The source of these receptors is a young woman in good health.

The chain couples TRBV10-3 to TRBJ2-7, with 10 nucleotides matching TRBD1. The CDR3 loop spans 14 amino acids. In germline, CDR1 is ENHRY, CDR2 SYGVKD. Unmatched junction bases numbered 7, after V lost 4 bases and J lost 7 bases. The CDR3 here is CAISVGTGVGEQYF. CDR3 in DNA: TGTGCCATCAGTGTCGGGACAGGGGTAGGGGAGCAGTACTTC.

This clonotype was seen many times. This chain uses TRBV29-1 with TRBJ2-4, with D possibly being TRBD1 (5 bases). The V gene lost 4 bases and the J gene lost 6 bases, with 7 bases spanning the gap. The V gene's germline CDR1 is SQVTM and CDR2 ANQGSEA. The CDR3 totals 11 residues. CDR3 sequence: CSVVGVNIQYF. DNA for the CDR3: TGCAGCGTTGTAGGGGTAAACATTCAGTACTTC.

This clonotype has more than one count but fewer than ten. This chain links TRBV20-1 with TRBJ1-4; 8 bases map to TRBD1. This CDR3 is built from 13 residues. V dropped 5 bases and J dropped 8; count of bases not matched to a gene: 7. Germline CDR1 reads DFQATT; CDR2 reads SNEGSKA (reference sequence). The DNA of the CDR3 is TGCAGTGCTCTGGACAGGGTACCAGAAAAACTGTTTTTT. Protein: CSALDRVPEKLFF.

This clonotype was observed a few times. CDR3 sequence: CSGVSSSYNEQFF. CDR3 sequence (DNA): TGCAGCGGCGTAAGCAGCTCCTACAATGAGCAGTTCTTC. The gene calls are TRBV29-1 and TRBJ2-1; no clear D gene. This CDR3 spans 13 amino acids. Germline-derived CDR1 and CDR2 are SQVTM and ANQGSEA. With 7 bases removed from V and 0 bases from J, the gap between germline ends came to 10 bases.

The DNA of the CDR3 is TGTGCCAGCAGCTTAGATTGGAGGGAAGGCTGGAATGAGCAGTTCTTC. Protein: CASSLDWREGWNEQFF. This chain links TRBV11-2 with TRBJ2-1, with a possible D match to TRBD2 (6 bases). Germline loops: CDR1 SGHAT, CDR2 FQNNGV. Trimming took off 0 bases at V and 7 bases at J, with 16 bases between the two ends. CDR3 length: 16 residues.

At least ten counts were recorded for this clonotype. The chain is built from TRBV5-1 and TRBJ1-1; D is unclear. In germline, CDR1 is SGHRS, CDR2 YFSETQ. The CDR3 spans 14 residues. V was shortened by 0 bases and J by 1 base, with 7 bases between the two germline ends. CDR3 nucleotide sequence: TGCGCCAGCAGCTTGGAAAGGAGGAACACTGAAGCTTTCTTT. The encoded protein is CASSLERRNTEAFF.

This rearrangement joins TRBV18 to TRBJ2-3; TRBD2 is a possible D gene (5 bases). Germline CDR1 is KGHSH and CDR2 is LQKENI. V was cut by 5 bases and J by 4 bases, with 13 bases left in between. This CDR3 has 14 residues. The CDR3 DNA reads TGTGCCAGCTCATCTTACGCGGGCGCAGATACGCAGTATTTT. Amino acid sequence: CASSSYAGADTQYF. Full variable domain (remainder filled in from reference TRBV18 and TRBJ2-3): NAGVMQNPRHLVRRRGQEARLRCSPMKGHSHVYWYRQLPEEGLKFMVYLQKENIIDESGMPKERFSAEFPKEGPSILRIQQVVRGDSAAYFCASSSYAGADTQYFGPGTRLTVL.

This clonotype was detected a few times. J is TRBJ2-1 and V is TRBV20-1, with TRBD2 matching over 8 bases. Germline trimming cut 7 bases from V and 9 bases from J; bases unmatched to any gene: 8. Germline CDR1 DFQATT, CDR2 SNEGSKA (reference sequence). The CDR3 is 12 amino acids. DNA for the CDR3: TGCAGTGGTAATAGCGGGAAGACTGAGCAGTTCTTC. The encoded protein is CSGNSGKTEQFF.

This clonotype was picked up a small number of times. The chain links TRBV20-1 to TRBJ2-1; 11 bases line up with TRBD2. V lost 6 bases and J lost 5; bases outside the gene matches: 9. From germline, CDR1 is DFQATT and CDR2 SNEGSKA (reference sequence). This CDR3 region has 15 residues. CDR3 in amino acids: CSACKLAGGNNEQFF. CDR3 DNA: TGCAGTGCCTGTAAGCTAGCGGGGGGAAACAATGAGCAGTTCTTC.

This clonotype was seen only a few times. This rearrangement joins TRBV7-2 to TRBJ2-1; D call uncertain. V dropped 2 bases and J dropped 11 bases, with 10 bases sitting between them. The CDR3 length is 12 residues. CDR1 and CDR2 from the germline V gene are SGHTA and FQGNSA. The CDR3 bases are TGTGCCAGCAGCTTAACCCTAGATCAGCAGTTCTTC. Its translation is CASSLTLDQQFF.

The chain carries TRBV18 and TRBJ2-7; the match to TRBD1 covers 7 bases. The length of the CDR3 is 14 residues. CDR1 is KGHSH and CDR2 is LQKENI in the germline V gene. The V segment lost 2 bases and the J segment 3 bases; nucleotides outside the gene matches: 4. The DNA of the CDR3 is TGTGCCAGCTCACCAAACAGGGGCGTCTACGAGCAGTACTTC. Translating gives CASSPNRGVYEQYF.

This clonotype has at least ten counts. The rearrangement joins TRBV13 to TRBJ1-1; maybe TRBD1 (5 bases). CDR3 length equals 12 residues. The germline V gene encodes CDR1 PRHDT and CDR2 FYEKMQ (reference sequence). V lost 8 bases to trimming and J lost 7 bases, with 14 bases between them. For the CDR3, the DNA is TGTGCCAGCGCCGGGCAGGGTGGTGAAGCTTTCTTT. Protein sequence: CASAGQGGEAFF.

This clonotype showed up just a few times. The rearrangement uses TRBV12-3 or TRBV12-4 and TRBJ2-4, with 7 nucleotides matching TRBD2. CDR3 length: 13 residues. V lost 1 base to trimming and J lost 8 bases; unmatched junction nucleotides: 2. The CDR3 DNA follows: TGTGCCAGCAGTTTAGGCGGGAGTGACATTCAGTACTTC. It specifies CASSLGGSDIQYF.

J is TRBJ1-2 and V is TRBV5-1, with D unresolved. The CDR3 has 15 residues. V gave up 0 bases and J gave up 6 bases, with 15 bases separating them. CDR1 SGHRS and CDR2 YFSETQ come from the germline V gene. As DNA, the CDR3 is TGCGCCAGCAGCTTGGCCGATTTCGCAGGCAATGGCTACACCTTC. Translation: CASSLADFAGNGYTF.

The chain carries TRBV7-8 and TRBJ1-5; TRBD1 might be the D (5 bases). CDR1 and CDR2 (germline): SGHVS, FQNEAQ. This CDR3 contains 18 residues. Trimming removed 5 bases at V and 7 bases at J, with 27 bases between. This chain's CDR3 is CASSPRGSGSTSGQPQHF. Written as DNA, the CDR3 is TGTGCCAGCAGCCCGAGGGGTAGTGGCTCCACCTCGGGACAGCCCCAGCATTTT. Using reference TRBV7-8 and TRBJ1-5 for the parts outside the CDR3, the full variable domain is GAGVSQSPRYKVAKRGQDVALRCDPISGHVSLFWYQQALGQGPEFLTYFQNEAQLDKSGLPSDRFFAERPEGSVSTLKIQRTQQEDSAVYLCASSPRGSGSTSGQPQHFGDGTRLSIL.

This chain connects TRBV20-1 to TRBJ2-5; D may be TRBD1 (6 bases). Between the trimmed V and J ends, which lost 3 bases and 3 bases, there was a span of 8 bases. Germline CDR1 reads DFQATT; CDR2 reads SNEGSKA (reference sequence). There are 12 residues in the CDR3. The CDR3: CSARGQEETQYF. The CDR3, as DNA: TGCAGTGCTAGGGGACAAGAAGAGACCCAGTACTTC.

This clonotype has more than one count but fewer than ten. The chain uses TRBV5-1 and TRBJ2-1; D is possibly TRBD2 (6 bases). Per the germline V gene, CDR1 is SGHRS and CDR2 is YFSETQ. V lost 4 bases and J lost 1, with 15 bases in between. The CDR3 is 16 residues long. The CDR3 here is CASSPEGPSSYNEQFF. The CDR3 nucleotides are TGCGCCAGCAGCCCGGAGGGACCGAGTTCCTACAATGAGCAGTTCTTC.

The V call is TRBV29-1, the J call TRBJ2-5, with TRBD1 matching 8 bases. The CDR3 spans 13 residues. CDR1 SQVTM and CDR2 ANQGSEA come from the germline V gene. V shed 6 bases and J 5 bases; nucleotides not matched to a gene: 8. This chain's CDR3 is CSVGTGATETQYF. The CDR3 DNA reads as TGCAGCGTGGGGACAGGAGCTACGGAGACCCAGTACTTC.

There are many counts of this clonotype. The chain is built from TRBV5-1 and TRBJ2-7, with 11 positions matching TRBD1. V lost 6 bases and J lost 5; bases outside the gene matches: 4. This CDR3 contains 13 residues. Germline V gene sequence: CDR1 SGHRS, CDR2 YFSETQ. CDR3 sequence reads: CASTKDRGHEQYF. The CDR3 coding sequence is TGCGCCAGCACTAAGGACAGGGGGCACGAGCAGTACTTC.